The clone carrying this T cell receptor (beta chain) was counted a single time. Its antigen is still unknown. The data derive from a study of shared clonotypes between healthy human individuals. Study in general: CD8 memory received one plate per donor, CD8 naive two, CD4 memory three and CD4 naive three.

Original analysis: Without quality scores, immunoSEQ junctional reads could not be filtered like full-length reads. Measured with immunoSEQ multiplex PCR; TCRdb has only the in-frame clones, and not every one. Clonal size and the V and J genes are those of that table, whereas D and trimming came from the DNA. The sample consists of about 1 million clones, around 74% of them appearing once. The study's findings and limits: Naive CD4 clonotypes were shared across a handful of donors at around 5%.

Caucasian adults living in Nashville, Tennessee, provided all samples. Sequenced material: memory CD4+ T cells sorted from blood. Subset: CD45RA-negative fraction. This clonotype was obtained from a man aged 18-30 years in good health.

CDR3 sequence reads: CASSPKGLAGTLEETQYF. The CDR3 DNA is TGTGCCAGCAGCCCGAAGGGACTAGCGGGGACTCTTGAAGAGACCCAGTACTTC. The chain has TRBV5-4 and TRBJ2-5; 13 bases map to TRBD2. The CDR3 sequence is 18 residues long. Trimming removed 4 bases from V and 3 bases from J; junction bases left unmatched: 12. CDR1 and CDR2 from the germline V gene are SGHNT and YYREEE (reference sequence).